This TCR beta chain was recorded in a study of shared clonotypes between healthy human individuals. The assay was immunoSEQ multiplex PCR, and TCRdb's table has in-frame clones only and misses some. Of some 1 million clones in the sample, about 76% were seen once. CDR1 and CDR2 (germline): SGHRS, YFSETQ. Trimming took off 6 bases at V and 2 bases at J, with 15 bases between the two ends. This CDR3 has 15 amino acids. The donor cohort consisted entirely of Caucasian adults residing in Nashville, Tennessee. Splitting the CD4+ cells yielded a CD45RA+ naive subset and a CD45RA-negative memory subset. Material: memory CD4+ T cells sorted from blood. Subset given: CD45RA-negative fraction. V gene TRBV5-1 combines with J gene TRBJ2-1, with D maybe TRBD2 (6 bases). The origin of this receptor is a man aged 18 to 30 in good health. The CDR3 DNA is TGCGCCAGCACCGAGGGCGGGGACCCCTACAATGAGCAGTTCTTC. It translates to CASTEGGDPYNEQFF.